The source of this T cell receptor beta chain is a study of blood T cell repertoires in COVID-19. For the study at large: Acute-phase and convalescent COVID-19 samples originated in the United States, Italy and Spain. The cDNA or gDNA used as material had been derived from T cells, B-cell-depleted T cells, or PBMCs.

Under the authors' procedure: Reference gene primer amplification gave nucleated cell count estimates. Measured with immunoSEQ multiplex PCR; TCRdb has only the in-frame clones, and not every one. D and trimming come from the DNA, and the V and J calls and clone size come from that table. The table includes 30,000 to 35,000 clones, more than 60% detected once. Germline assignment: CDR1 SGHRS and CDR2 YFSETQ. This CDR3 is 16 amino acids long. V dropped 4 bases and J dropped 0; count of bases not matched to a gene: 8. V is TRBV5-1 and J is TRBJ2-7, with 9 bases fitting TRBD1. What was sequenced was peripheral blood. This clonotype originated in a man older than 75 with active or convalescent COVID-19. The chain's CDR3 is CASSAYGQGYSYEQYF. DNA of the CDR3: TGCGCCAGCAGCGCCTACGGACAGGGGTACTCCTACGAGCAGTACTTC.